This T cell receptor (beta chain) is from a study of T cells after yellow fever vaccination. Template switching by 5'RACE produced TCR cDNA, adding a universal primer site and UMIs. From the 5' RACE reads, TCRdb called clonotypes with MiXCR, one entry per CDR3 protein. The table lists 300,000 to 350,000 distinct CDR3 sequences, 4% of them singletons. Germline V gene lookup returns CDR1 SEHNR and CDR2 FQNEAQ (reference sequence). V lost 5 bases and J lost 6, with 10 bases in between. There are 12 residues in the CDR3. In its sample, this clonotype was seen many times. Its antigen is not identified. Findings and limits, study-wide: Clonotypes appearing in both CD4 and CD8 compartments existed, and their share was small. Most primary-vaccination clones reappeared after the booster (just under 98% CD4, roughly 88% CD8). Repertoires obtained by FACS sorting could include abundant clonotypes that entered as contaminants from the bulk population.

Sequences were derived from PBMCs, sampled 5 days after the yellow fever booster vaccination. The V and J genes are TRBV7-9 and TRBJ2-5; no clear D gene. This clonotype originated in a man aged 18 to 29 who received the YFV17D yellow fever vaccine. DNA for the CDR3: TGTGCCAGCAGCCCTAATTCTAAGACCCAGTACTTC. Translating it yields CASSPNSKTQYF.